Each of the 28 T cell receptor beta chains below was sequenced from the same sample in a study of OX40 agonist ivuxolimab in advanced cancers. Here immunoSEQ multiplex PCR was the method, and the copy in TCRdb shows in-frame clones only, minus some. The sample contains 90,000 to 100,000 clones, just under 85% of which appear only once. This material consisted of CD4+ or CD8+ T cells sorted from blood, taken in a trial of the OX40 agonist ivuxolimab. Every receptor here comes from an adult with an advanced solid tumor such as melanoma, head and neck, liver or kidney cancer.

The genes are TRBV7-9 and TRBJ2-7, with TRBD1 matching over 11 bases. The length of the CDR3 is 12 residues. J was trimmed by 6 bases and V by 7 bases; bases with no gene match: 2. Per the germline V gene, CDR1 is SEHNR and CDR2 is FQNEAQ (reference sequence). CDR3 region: CASKGQGGEQYF. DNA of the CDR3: TGTGCCAGCAAGGGACAGGGGGGCGAGCAGTACTTC.

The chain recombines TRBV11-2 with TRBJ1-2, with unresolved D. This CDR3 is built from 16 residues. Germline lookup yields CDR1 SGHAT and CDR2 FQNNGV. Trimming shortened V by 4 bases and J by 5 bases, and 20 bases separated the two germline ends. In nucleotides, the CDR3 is TGTGCCAGCAGCTCGAATAGCCAATACGGGCTGTATGGCTACACCTTC. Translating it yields CASSSNSQYGLYGYTF.

The chain's CDR3 is CASSVGLGGETQYF. The DNA for the CDR3 is TGTGCCAGCAGCGTAGGTCTGGGGGGAGAGACCCAGTACTTC. This chain uses TRBV9 with TRBJ2-5; perhaps TRBD2 as D (6 bases). This CDR3 region has 14 residues. Between the trimmed V and J ends, which lost 0 bases and 4 bases, there was a span of 10 bases. Germline V CDR1 and CDR2: SGDLS, YYNGEE.

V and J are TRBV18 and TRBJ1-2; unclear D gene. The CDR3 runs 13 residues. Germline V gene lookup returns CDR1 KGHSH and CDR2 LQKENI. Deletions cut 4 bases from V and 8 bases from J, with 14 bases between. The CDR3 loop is CASSRGREDGYTF. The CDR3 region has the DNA TGTGCCAGCTCACGAGGGAGAGAAGACGGCTACACCTTC.

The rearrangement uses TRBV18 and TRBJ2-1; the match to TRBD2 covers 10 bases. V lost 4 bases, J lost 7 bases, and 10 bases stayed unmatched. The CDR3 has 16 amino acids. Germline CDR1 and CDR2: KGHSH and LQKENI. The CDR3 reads CASSQRTSGVENEQFF. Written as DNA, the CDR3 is TGTGCCAGCTCACAACGAACTAGCGGGGTAGAGAATGAGCAGTTCTTC.

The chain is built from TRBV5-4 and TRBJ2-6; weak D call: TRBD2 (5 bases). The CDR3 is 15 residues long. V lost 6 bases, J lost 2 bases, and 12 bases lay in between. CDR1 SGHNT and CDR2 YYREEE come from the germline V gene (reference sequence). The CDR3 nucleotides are TGTGCCAGCAAAATCGGGGAAGCTGGGGCCAACGTCCTGACTTTC. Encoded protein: CASKIGEAGANVLTF.

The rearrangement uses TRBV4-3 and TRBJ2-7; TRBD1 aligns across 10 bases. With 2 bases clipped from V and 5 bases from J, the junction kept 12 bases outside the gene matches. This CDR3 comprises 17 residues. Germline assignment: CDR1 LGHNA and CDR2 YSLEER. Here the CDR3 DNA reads TGCGCCAGCAGCCAATCCCCTCCGGGACAGGGGAGACACGAGCAGTACTTC. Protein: CASSQSPPGQGRHEQYF.

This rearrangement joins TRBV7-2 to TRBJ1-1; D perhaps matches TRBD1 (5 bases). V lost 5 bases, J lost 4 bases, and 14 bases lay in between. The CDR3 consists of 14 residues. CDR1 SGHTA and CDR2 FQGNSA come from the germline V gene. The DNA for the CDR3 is TGTGCCAGCAGCCCCCCCCTGGGGACCACTGAAGCTTTCTTT. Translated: CASSPPLGTTEAFF.

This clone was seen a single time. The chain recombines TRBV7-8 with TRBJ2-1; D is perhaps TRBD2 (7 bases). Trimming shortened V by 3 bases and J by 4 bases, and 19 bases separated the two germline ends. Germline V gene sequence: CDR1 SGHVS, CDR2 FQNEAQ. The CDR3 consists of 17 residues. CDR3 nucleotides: TGTGCCAGCAGCTTGGGTGGGGGGGCCAGGTTGTACAATGAGCAGTTCTTC. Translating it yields CASSLGGGARLYNEQFF.

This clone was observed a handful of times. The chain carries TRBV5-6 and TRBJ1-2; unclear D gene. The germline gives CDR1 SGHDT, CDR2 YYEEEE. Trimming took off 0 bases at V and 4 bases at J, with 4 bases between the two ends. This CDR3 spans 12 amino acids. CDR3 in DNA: TGTGCCAGCAGCTTGGCTGGCTATGGCTACACCTTC. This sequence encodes CASSLAGYGYTF.

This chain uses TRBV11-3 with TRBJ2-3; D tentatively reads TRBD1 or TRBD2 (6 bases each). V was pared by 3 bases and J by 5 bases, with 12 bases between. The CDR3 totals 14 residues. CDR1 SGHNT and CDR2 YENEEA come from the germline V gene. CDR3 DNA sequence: TGTGCCAGCAGCTTTCGGGGGCAGGGAGATACGCAGTATTTT. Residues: CASSFRGQGDTQYF.

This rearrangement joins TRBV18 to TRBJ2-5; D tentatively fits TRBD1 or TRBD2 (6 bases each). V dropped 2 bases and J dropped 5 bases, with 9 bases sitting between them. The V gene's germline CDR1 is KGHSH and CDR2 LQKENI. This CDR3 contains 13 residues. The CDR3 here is CASSPGGHETQYF. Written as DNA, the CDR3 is TGTGCCAGCTCACCAGGGGGGCACGAGACCCAGTACTTC.

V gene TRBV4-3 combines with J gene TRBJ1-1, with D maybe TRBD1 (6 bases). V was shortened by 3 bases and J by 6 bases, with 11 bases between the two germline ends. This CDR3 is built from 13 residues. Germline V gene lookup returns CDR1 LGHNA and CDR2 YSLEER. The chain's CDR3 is CASSQLTGAEAFF. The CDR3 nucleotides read TGCGCCAGCAGCCAGTTGACAGGCGCTGAAGCTTTCTTT.

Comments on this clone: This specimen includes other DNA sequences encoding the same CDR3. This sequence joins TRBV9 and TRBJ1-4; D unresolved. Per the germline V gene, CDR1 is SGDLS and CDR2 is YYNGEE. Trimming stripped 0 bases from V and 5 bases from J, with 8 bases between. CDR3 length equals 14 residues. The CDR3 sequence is CASSVGQGNEKLFF. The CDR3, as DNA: TGTGCCAGCAGCGTAGGACAAGGAAATGAAAAACTGTTTTTT.

The CDR3 reads CASSQGGGGNSPLHF. CDR3 coding DNA: TGCGCCAGCAGCCAAGGGGGGGGAGGGAATTCACCCCTCCACTTT. The genes are TRBV4-1 and TRBJ1-6; D might be TRBD1 (5 bases). CDR3 length equals 15 residues. Germline V gene sequence: CDR1 MGHRA, CDR2 YSYEKL. The V end was cut by 1 base, the J end by 7 bases, with 11 bases between.

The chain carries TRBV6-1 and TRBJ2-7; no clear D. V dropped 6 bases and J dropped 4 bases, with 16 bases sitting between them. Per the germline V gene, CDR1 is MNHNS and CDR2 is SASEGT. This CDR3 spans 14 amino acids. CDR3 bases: TGTGCCAGCAGACAGTCCCACTACGTTTACGAGCAGTACTTC. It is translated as CASRQSHYVYEQYF.

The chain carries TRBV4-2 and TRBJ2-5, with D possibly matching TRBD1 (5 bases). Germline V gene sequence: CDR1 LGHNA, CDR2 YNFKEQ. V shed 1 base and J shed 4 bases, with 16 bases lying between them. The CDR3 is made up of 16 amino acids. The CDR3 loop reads CASSQAAVQRGETQYF. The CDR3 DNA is TGTGCCAGCAGCCAAGCGGCGGTCCAAAGGGGAGAGACCCAGTACTTC.

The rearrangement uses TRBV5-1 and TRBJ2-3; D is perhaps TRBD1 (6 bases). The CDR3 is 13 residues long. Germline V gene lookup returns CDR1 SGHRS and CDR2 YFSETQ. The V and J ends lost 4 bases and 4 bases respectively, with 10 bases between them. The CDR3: CASSMSGADTQYF. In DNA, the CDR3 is TGCGCCAGCAGCATGTCAGGGGCAGATACGCAGTATTTT.

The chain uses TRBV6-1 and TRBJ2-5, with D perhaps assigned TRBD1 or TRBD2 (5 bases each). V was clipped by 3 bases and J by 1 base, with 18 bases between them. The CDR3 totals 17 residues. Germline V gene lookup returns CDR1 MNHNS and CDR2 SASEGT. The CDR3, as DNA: TGTGCCAGCAGTGACCCCCAACGGTTCGGGGCCCAAGAGACCCAGTACTTC. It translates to CASSDPQRFGAQETQYF.

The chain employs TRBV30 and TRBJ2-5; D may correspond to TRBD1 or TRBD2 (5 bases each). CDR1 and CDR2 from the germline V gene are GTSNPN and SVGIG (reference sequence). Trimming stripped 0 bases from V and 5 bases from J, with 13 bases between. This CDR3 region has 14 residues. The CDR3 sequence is CAWSVTAREETQYF. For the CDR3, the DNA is TGTGCCTGGAGTGTAACTGCCAGGGAGGAGACCCAGTACTTC.

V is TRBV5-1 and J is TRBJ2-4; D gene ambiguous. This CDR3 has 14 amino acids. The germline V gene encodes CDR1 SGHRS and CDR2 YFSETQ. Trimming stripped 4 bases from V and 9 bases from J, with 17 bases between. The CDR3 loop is CASSPGQVDGIQYF. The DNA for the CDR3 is TGCGCCAGCAGCCCGGGTCAGGTTGACGGCATTCAGTACTTC.

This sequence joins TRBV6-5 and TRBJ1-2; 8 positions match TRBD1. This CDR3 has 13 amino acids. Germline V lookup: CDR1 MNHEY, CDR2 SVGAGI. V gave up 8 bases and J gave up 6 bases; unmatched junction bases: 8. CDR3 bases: TGTGCCAGCGGTTGGACAGGGAGGGATGGCTACACCTTC. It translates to CASGWTGRDGYTF.

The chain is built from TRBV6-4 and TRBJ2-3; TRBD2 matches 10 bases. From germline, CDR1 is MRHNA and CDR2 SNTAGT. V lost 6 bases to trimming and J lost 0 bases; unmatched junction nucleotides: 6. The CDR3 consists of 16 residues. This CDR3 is CASRPLAGGSTDTQYF. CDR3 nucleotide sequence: TGTGCCAGCAGGCCCTTAGCGGGAGGTAGCACAGATACGCAGTATTTT.

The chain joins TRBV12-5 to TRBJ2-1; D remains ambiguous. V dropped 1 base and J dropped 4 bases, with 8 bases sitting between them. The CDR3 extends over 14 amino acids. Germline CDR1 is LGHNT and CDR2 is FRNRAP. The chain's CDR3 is CASGLGSIYNEQFF. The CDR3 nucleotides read TGTGCTAGTGGTTTGGGTTCAATTTACAATGAGCAGTTCTTC.

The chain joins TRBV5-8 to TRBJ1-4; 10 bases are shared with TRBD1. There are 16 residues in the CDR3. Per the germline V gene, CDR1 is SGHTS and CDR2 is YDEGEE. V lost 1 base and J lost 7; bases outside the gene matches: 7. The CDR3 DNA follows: TGTGCCAGCAGCTTGCGGGCGGGACAGGGGTCTGAAAAACTGTTTTTT. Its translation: CASSLRAGQGSEKLFF.

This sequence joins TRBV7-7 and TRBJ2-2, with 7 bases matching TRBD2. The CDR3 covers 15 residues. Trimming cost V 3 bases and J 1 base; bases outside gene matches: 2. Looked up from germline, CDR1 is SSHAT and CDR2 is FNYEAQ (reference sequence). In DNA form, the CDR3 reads TGTGCCAGCAGCTTGGGGGGGATGAACACCGGGGAGCTGTTTTTT. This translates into CASSLGGMNTGELFF.

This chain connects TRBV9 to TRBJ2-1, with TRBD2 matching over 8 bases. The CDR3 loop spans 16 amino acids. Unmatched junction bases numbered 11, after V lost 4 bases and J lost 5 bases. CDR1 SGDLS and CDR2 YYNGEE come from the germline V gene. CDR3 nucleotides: TGTGCCAGCAGCCCGGGGGGACTAGTCGTCAACAATGAGCAGTTCTTC. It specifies CASSPGGLVVNNEQFF.

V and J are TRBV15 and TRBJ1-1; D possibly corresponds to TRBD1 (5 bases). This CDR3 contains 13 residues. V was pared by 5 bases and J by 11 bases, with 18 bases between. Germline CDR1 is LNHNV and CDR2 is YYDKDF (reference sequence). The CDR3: CATSGDWGGAAFF. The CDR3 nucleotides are TGTGCCACCAGCGGGGACTGGGGGGGTGCGGCTTTCTTT.